These 28 T cell receptor beta chains were all obtained from the same sample, sequenced in a study of T cell repertoires in aging, cancer and after chemotherapy (dated by TCRdb to about 2019). Sequencing used an Illumina MiSeq. Using a mixed TRB-A/B primer pool, multiplex touch-down PCR amplified rearranged TRB sequences covering the V, D and J segments. Through fastp at Q25 and MiXCR, TCRdb rebuilt clones from the public reads, retaining in-frame beta chains. Under each unique CDR3 protein, matching rows form one entry showing the most common genes and DNA. The sample has 1,500 to 2,000 distinct CDR3 sequences on record, under 60% of them singletons. About four fifths of the sample is taken by the ten largest. TCR beta rearrangements were amplified from genomic DNA isolated from peripheral blood, not from sorted cells or RNA. Material: blood. The receptors were gathered from a human donor with a blood cancer.

This chain joins TRBV6-5 and TRBJ2-1; D is unclear. With 8 bases removed from V and 0 bases from J, the gap between germline ends came to 14 bases. Germline V gene data show CDR1 as MNHEY and CDR2 as SVGAGI. This CDR3 contains 15 residues. CDR3 coding DNA: TGTGCCAGCCGGGCGGCCCAAAGCTCCTACAATGAGCAGTTCTTC. This sequence encodes CASRAAQSSYNEQFF.

The DNA of the CDR3 is TGTGCCACCAGTGATTTGCCGGACAGGGTTTGGGAGACCCAGTACTTC. It encodes CATSDLPDRVWETQYF. V is TRBV24-1 and J is TRBJ2-5, with 8 bases lining up with TRBD1. Losses at the gene ends were 0 bases for V and 5 bases for J; bases not matched to a gene: 7. The CDR3 consists of 16 residues. Germline values: CDR1 KGHDR, CDR2 SFDVKD.

This sequence joins TRBV10-3 and TRBJ2-6; a possible D gene is TRBD1 (6 bases). CDR1 ENHRY and CDR2 SYGVKD come from the germline V gene. Trimming removed 7 bases at V and 0 bases at J, with 16 bases between. The CDR3 length is 17 residues. The CDR3 region is CAITDSHTVSGANVLTF. DNA of the CDR3: TGTGCCATCACGGACAGCCATACAGTCTCTGGGGCCAACGTCCTGACTTTC.

The chain recombines TRBV7-9 with TRBJ2-3, with D perhaps matching TRBD2 (6 bases). CDR3 length: 16 amino acids. The V and J ends lost 2 bases and 2 bases respectively, with 14 bases between them. Germline CDR1 is SEHNR and CDR2 is FQNEAQ (reference sequence). CDR3 residues: CASSLLIADPTDTQYF. As DNA, the CDR3 is TGTGCCAGCAGCTTATTGATAGCGGACCCCACAGATACGCAGTATTTT.

The V gene is TRBV15, the J gene TRBJ2-5; D tentatively reads TRBD1 or TRBD2 (5 bases each). The CDR3 has 15 residues. Trimming removed 4 bases from V and 5 bases from J, with 17 bases in between. CDR1 LNHNV and CDR2 YYDKDF come from the germline V gene (reference sequence). In DNA, the CDR3 is TGTGCCACCAGCAAAGAGGGGCTAGGCTGGGAGACCCAGTACTTC. It is translated as CATSKEGLGWETQYF. Using reference TRBV15 and TRBJ2-5 for the parts outside the CDR3, the full variable domain is DAMVIQNPRYQVTQFGKPVTLSCSQTLNHNVMYWYQQKSSQAPKLLFHYYDKDFNNEADTPDNFQSRRPNTSFCFLDIRSPGLGDTAMYLCATSKEGLGWETQYFGPGTRLLVL.

This clonotype was detected only once. V usage is TRBV5-6 and J usage is TRBJ1-6; D not certain. The V and J ends lost 0 bases and 0 bases respectively, with 13 bases between them. CDR1 SGHDT and CDR2 YYEEEE come from the germline V gene. CDR3 length: 18 residues. As DNA, the CDR3 is TGTGCCAGCAGCTTGGCTGCGGGATCCGGCTCCTATAATTCACCCCTCCACTTT. It codes for CASSLAAGSGSYNSPLHF.

The V and J genes are TRBV18 and TRBJ2-2; D unclear. This CDR3 comprises 14 residues. Between the trimmed V and J ends, which lost 3 bases and 1 base, there was a span of 6 bases. Germline CDR1 and CDR2: KGHSH and LQKENI. This CDR3 reads CASSPPMNTGELFF. The CDR3 DNA reads as TGTGCCAGCTCACCCCCGATGAACACCGGGGAGCTGTTTTTT.

This chain links TRBV30 with TRBJ1-5; D gene ambiguous. This CDR3 has 14 amino acids. Germline assignment: CDR1 GTSNPN and CDR2 SVGIG (reference sequence). V gave up 5 bases and J gave up 0 bases, with 11 bases separating them. The CDR3 DNA sequence: TGTGCCTGGGGAGAGGTTACTAGCAATCAGCCCCAGCATTTT. It encodes CAWGEVTSNQPQHF.

This chain connects TRBV24-1 to TRBJ2-1; perhaps TRBD2 as D (6 bases). The germline V and J ends were trimmed by 5 bases and 4 bases, with 14 bases remaining between them. Germline lookup yields CDR1 KGHDR and CDR2 SFDVKD. There are 15 residues in the CDR3. The CDR3 coding sequence is TGTGCCACCAGTGTGGGCGGGATCCTTTACAATGAGCAGTTCTTC. Encoded protein: CATSVGGILYNEQFF.

For the CDR3, the DNA is TGTGCCAGCAGCTTAGGTTCGGGGGAGCTGTTTTTT. The encoded protein is CASSLGSGELFF. The chain is built from TRBV11-2 and TRBJ2-2; the D is unclear. CDR1 and CDR2 from the germline V gene are SGHAT and FQNNGV. CDR3 size: 12 residues. Trimming pared 1 base from V and 8 bases from J, leaving 5 bases between.

CDR3 sequence (DNA): TGCAGCGTTGATGGGGACACCGGGGAGCTGTTTTTT. Translating it yields CSVDGDTGELFF. The chain links TRBV29-1 to TRBJ2-2; no clear D. V was trimmed by 3 bases and J by 3 bases, leaving 5 bases between them. Germline-derived CDR1 and CDR2 are SQVTM and ANQGSEA. This CDR3 has 12 amino acids.

In its sample, this clonotype was seen once. The rearrangement uses TRBV24-1 and TRBJ2-1, with no clear D. Germline V CDR1 and CDR2: KGHDR, SFDVKD. Trimming removed 7 bases at V and 6 bases at J, with 9 bases between. This CDR3 region has 12 residues. The CDR3, as DNA: TGTGCCACCAGCCTAAGTTTCAATGAGCAGTTCTTC. Translation gives CATSLSFNEQFF.

J is TRBJ1-1 and V is TRBV29-1; D perhaps matches TRBD1 (6 bases). This CDR3 is built from 12 residues. Germline V gives CDR1 SQVTM, CDR2 ANQGSEA. Deletions cut 5 bases from V and 11 bases from J, with 18 bases between. The CDR3 sequence: CSVRQAHVEAFF. In DNA, the CDR3 is TGCAGCGTTCGACAGGCCCACGTGGAGGCTTTCTTT.

This rearrangement joins TRBV6-6 to TRBJ2-3; tentatively, D is TRBD1 (6 bases). V lost 5 bases and J lost 0, with 9 bases in between. CDR1 is MNHNY and CDR2 is SVGAGI in the germline V gene (reference sequence). The CDR3 spans 14 residues. This CDR3 reads CASSRDKSTDTQYF. The CDR3 coding sequence is TGTGCCAGCAGTCGGGACAAGAGCACAGATACGCAGTATTTT.

This clonotype was counted only a few times. This chain joins TRBV29-1 and TRBJ2-7; possible D gene TRBD2, 5 bases. This CDR3 is built from 12 residues. The germline CDR1 and CDR2 sequences are SQVTM and ANQGSEA. The germline V and J ends were trimmed by 0 bases and 9 bases, with 12 bases remaining between them. The CDR3 DNA reads TGCAGCGTTGAAGATCTGCGGGCTTTGCAGTACTTC. It yields the protein CSVEDLRALQYF.

V and J are TRBV6-5 and TRBJ1-3; 7 bases agree with TRBD1. Germline values: CDR1 MNHEY, CDR2 SVGAGI. The CDR3 consists of 13 residues. Trimming removed 6 bases from V and 5 bases from J; junction bases left unmatched: 4. The CDR3 loop is CASRGTDRNTIYF. For the CDR3, the DNA is TGTGCCAGCAGAGGGACAGACAGAAACACCATATATTTT.

The table lists this clonotype with a count of one. The genes are TRBV11-2 and TRBJ2-7, with D perhaps matching TRBD2 (7 bases). CDR3 length equals 15 residues. Looked up from germline, CDR1 is SGHAT and CDR2 is FQNNGV. The V end was cut by 0 bases, the J end by 6 bases, with 15 bases between. The CDR3 DNA is TGTGCCAGCAGCTTAGATAGGGGGGGCGCGCGCGAGCAGTACTTC. Translated: CASSLDRGGAREQYF.

This clonotype was counted only a few times. The chain links TRBV29-1 to TRBJ2-4; perhaps TRBD2 as D (6 bases). Germline CDR1 is SQVTM and CDR2 is ANQGSEA. The CDR3 loop spans 14 amino acids. Trimming took off 6 bases at V and 0 bases at J, with 12 bases between the two ends. The CDR3 protein is CSVRPGLAKNIQYF. Written as DNA, the CDR3 is TGCAGCGTACGGCCGGGACTAGCCAAAAACATTCAGTACTTC.

The chain employs TRBV4-3 and TRBJ2-3; possibly TRBD1 for D (5 bases). The CDR3 is 15 residues long. The germline gives CDR1 LGHNA, CDR2 YSLEER. Deletions cut 4 bases from V and 1 base from J, with 12 bases between. In DNA, the CDR3 is TGCGCCAGCAGCCGAGAGCCACAGGGCACAGATACGCAGTATTTT. It translates to CASSREPQGTDTQYF.

The chain combines TRBV6-5 with TRBJ2-5, with 8 bases fitting TRBD2. The CDR3 is 14 amino acids. CDR1 is MNHEY and CDR2 is SVGAGI in the germline V gene. The V and J ends lost 6 bases and 5 bases, in that order; junction bases with no gene match: 8. CDR3: CASRHPTGGETQYF. For the CDR3, the DNA is TGTGCCAGCAGACACCCGACGGGAGGGGAGACCCAGTACTTC.

A single count supports this clonotype. The chain carries TRBV28 and TRBJ2-3; 7 bases match TRBD1. CDR3 length: 13 residues. The ends lost 5 bases at V and 4 bases at J; junction bases unmatched: 3. Germline-derived CDR1 and CDR2 are MDHEN and SYDVKM. In nucleotides, the CDR3 is TGTGCCAGCAGTGGGACAGCCCCAGATACGCAGTATTTT. Its translation is CASSGTAPDTQYF.

The CDR3 nucleotides are TGTGCCAGCAGCTTGGCCGGACTAGCGGGAGGGCCGGGGGAGACCCAGTACTTC. This encodes CASSLAGLAGGPGETQYF. J is TRBJ2-5 and V is TRBV5-4, with 15 bases aligning to TRBD2. This CDR3 has 18 residues. CDR1 SGHNT and CDR2 YYREEE come from the germline V gene (reference sequence). V dropped 0 bases and J dropped 5; count of bases not matched to a gene: 8.

This clonotype occurred a few times. This chain connects TRBV6-5 to TRBJ2-5; 9 nucleotides agree with TRBD2. Germline CDR1 is MNHEY and CDR2 is SVGAGI. The CDR3 totals 15 residues. Losses at the gene ends were 6 bases for V and 1 base for J; bases not matched to a gene: 6. This CDR3 reads CASRSFSGGQETQYF. The CDR3 DNA sequence: TGTGCCAGCAGAAGCTTTAGCGGGGGCCAAGAGACCCAGTACTTC.

This clonotype occurred once. The V call is TRBV29-1, the J call TRBJ2-7; TRBD2 aligns across 8 bases. The J segment lost 9 bases and the V segment lost 5 bases, leaving 3 bases of the junction unmatched. The CDR3 is made up of 10 amino acids. Germline values: CDR1 SQVTM, CDR2 ANQGSEA. The CDR3, as DNA: TGCAGCGTTCGGGGGGGAGGGCAGTACTTC. Translated: CSVRGGGQYF.

This clonotype was counted only a few times. The V gene is TRBV5-6, the J gene TRBJ2-3; TRBD1 agrees at 9 bases. V was pared by 10 bases and J by 4 bases, with 10 bases of the junction left unmatched. Germline CDR1 reads SGHDT; CDR2 reads YYEEEE. The CDR3 sequence is 14 residues long. CDR3 amino acids: CASATGGGADTQYF. DNA of the CDR3: TGTGCCTCTGCAACAGGGGGCGGTGCAGATACGCAGTATTTT.

The chain uses TRBV7-6 and TRBJ2-5; no reliable D call. The V gene's germline CDR1 is SGHVS and CDR2 FNYEAQ. The CDR3 covers 13 residues. Trimming pared 6 bases from V and 4 bases from J, leaving 12 bases between. CDR3 region: CASRPQVAETQYF. CDR3 bases: TGTGCCAGCAGACCCCAAGTTGCAGAGACCCAGTACTTC.

This sequence joins TRBV29-1 and TRBJ2-3; 7 nucleotides line up with TRBD2. After removal of 6 bases from V and 0 bases from J, the junction contained 9 bases not matched to a gene. Germline assignment: CDR1 SQVTM and CDR2 ANQGSEA. This CDR3 contains 15 residues. CDR3 coding DNA: TGCAGCGTAGCTACCGGGACTACAAGCACAGATACGCAGTATTTT. It specifies CSVATGTTSTDTQYF.

This clonotype showed up just a few times. This chain joins TRBV5-8 and TRBJ2-1; D is possibly TRBD2 (5 bases). The CDR3 loop spans 15 amino acids. From germline, CDR1 is SGHTS and CDR2 YDEGEE. V was pared by 1 base and J by 1 base, with 9 bases between. The CDR3 reads CASSLKRDSYNEQFF. In nucleotides, the CDR3 is TGTGCCAGCAGCTTGAAACGGGATTCCTACAATGAGCAGTTCTTC.